Presented here are 30 T cell receptor beta chains from one specimen sequenced in a study of Graves' ophthalmopathy and Graves' hyperthyroidism. Transcripts of RNA were the source for amplifying TCR beta CDR3 regions. First-round RT-PCR with HTBI primers preceded a second-round multiplex PCR. TCRdb reprocessed the multiplex PCR reads via MiXCR and lists one record per CDR3 protein. The sample lists 1 million to 1.3 million distinct CDR3 sequences, approximately 35% occurring once. Sequencing used peripheral blood or thyroid tissue (not recorded which). Source of these receptors: an adult man with Graves' hyperthyroidism.

As regards this clonotype: Just one base apart from a much larger clone, this may be a read error. A read error is likely, as this CDR3 ends without the conserved phenylalanine or tryptophan. This chain uses TRBV20-1 with TRBJ1-6, with TRBD1 matching 9 bases. The CDR3 is made up of 15 amino acids. V was clipped by 5 bases and J by 0 bases; unmatched bases: 2. The V gene's germline CDR1 is DFQATT and CDR2 SNEGSKA (reference sequence). CDR3 loop: CSAGQGSSYNSPLHL. The CDR3 DNA follows: TGCAGTGCTGGACAGGGGAGCTCCTATAATTCACCCCTCCACCTT.

In its sample, this clonotype was seen a few times. The V gene is TRBV28, the J gene TRBJ2-5; a possible D gene is TRBD1 (6 bases). This CDR3 is built from 12 residues. Trimming pared 2 bases from V and 12 bases from J, leaving 13 bases between. Looked up from germline, CDR1 is MDHEN and CDR2 is SYDVKM. The CDR3 loop is CASSLPGTPKYF. CDR3 in DNA: TGTGCCAGCAGTTTACCCGGGACACCTAAGTACTTC.

V and J are TRBV9 and TRBJ2-5; 11 nucleotides line up with TRBD2. J lost 5 bases, V lost 2 bases, and 11 bases had no gene match. The CDR3 sequence is 17 residues long. Germline V gives CDR1 SGDLS, CDR2 YYNGEE. The CDR3 is CASSVHSGRAGSETQYF. The CDR3 DNA reads as TGTGCCAGCAGCGTTCATAGCGGGAGGGCCGGCTCGGAGACCCAGTACTTC.

This clonotype was observed at least ten times. CDR3 DNA: TGTGCCAGCAACGACAGGGACGCTAACTATGGCTACACCTTC. This sequence encodes CASNDRDANYGYTF. The gene calls are TRBV6-5 and TRBJ1-2; 7 bases map to TRBD1. CDR1 and CDR2 (germline): MNHEY, SVGAGI. V gave up 7 bases and J gave up 0 bases; unmatched junction bases: 5. This CDR3 spans 14 amino acids.

The table lists this clonotype with many counts. At one end, the junction sequence differs from germline, possibly due to a read error. This chain joins TRBV7-8 and TRBJ1-2; D gene ambiguous. This CDR3 comprises 14 residues. Germline CDR1 is SGHVS and CDR2 is FQNEAQ. As DNA, the CDR3 is TGCGCCAGCAGCTTGGGCCTGGGGAACTATGGCTACACCTTC. Encoded protein: CASSLGLGNYGYTF.

This clonotype was counted once. This chain links TRBV29-1 with TRBJ1-2; tentatively, D is TRBD1 (5 bases). The CDR3 totals 17 residues. The V gene's germline CDR1 is SQVTM and CDR2 ANQGSEA. V shed 1 base and J shed 0 bases, with 18 bases lying between them. The CDR3 loop is CSVEVPGGGIANYGYTF. For the CDR3, the DNA is TGCAGCGTTGAAGTCCCCGGGGGGGGAATAGCTAACTATGGCTACACCTTC.

This clonotype was seen more than once but under ten times. The rearrangement joins TRBV12-3 or TRBV12-4 to TRBJ1-2, with 7 bases that match TRBD1. The CDR3 spans 11 residues. V shed 4 bases, J shed 10 bases, and the junction held 3 bases outside the gene matches. The CDR3 here is CASSSTGYYTF. DNA of the CDR3: TGTGCCAGCAGTTCGACAGGGTACTACACCTTC.

This clonotype was seen a few times. The J gene is TRBJ2-3, the V gene TRBV20-1; 11 bases line up with TRBD2. Looked up from germline, CDR1 is DFQATT and CDR2 is SNEGSKA (reference sequence). The CDR3 spans 17 residues. The V segment lost 3 bases and the J segment 0 bases; nucleotides outside the gene matches: 8. CDR3 sequence reads: CSASWLAGGHSTDTQYF. The CDR3 nucleotides read TGCAGTGCTAGTTGGCTAGCGGGAGGTCATAGCACAGATACGCAGTATTTT.

V and J are TRBV7-8 and TRBJ2-7; D is perhaps TRBD2 (5 bases). This CDR3 contains 14 residues. V shed 7 bases and J shed 3 bases, with 16 bases lying between them. Germline V gene sequence: CDR1 SGHVS, CDR2 FQNEAQ. CDR3 region: CASIEGSLRYEQYF. The CDR3 DNA is TGTGCCAGCATCGAGGGAAGTCTTCGCTACGAGCAGTACTTC.

This clonotype has ten or more counts. CDR3 region: CASTSPGQLNTEAFF. The DNA of the CDR3 is TGCGCCAGCACCTCTCCGGGGCAGTTGAACACTGAAGCTTTCTTT. The chain is built from TRBV5-1 and TRBJ1-1, with TRBD1 as a possible D gene (5 bases). Germline CDR1 SGHRS, CDR2 YFSETQ. The germline V and J ends were trimmed by 6 bases and 0 bases, with 15 bases remaining between them. CDR3 length: 15 amino acids.

CDR3 nucleotide sequence: TGTGCCAGCAGTGAAAGACAGCATGGGGAGCAGCATTTT. Its protein product is CASSERQHGEQHF. The chain links TRBV2 to TRBJ1-5; D might be TRBD1 (5 bases). Germline V CDR1 and CDR2: SNHLY, FYNNEI. The V end lost 2 bases, the J end lost 13 bases, and 15 bases lay between the germline ends. This CDR3 has 13 amino acids.

This clonotype was observed many times. This chain connects TRBV25-1 to TRBJ2-7; tentatively, D is TRBD1 (6 bases). This CDR3 has 13 amino acids. Germline CDR1 and CDR2: MGHDK and SYGVNS. V shed 6 bases and J shed 3 bases, with 12 bases lying between them. Here the CDR3 reads CASRTPDSYEQYF. The CDR3 bases are TGTGCCAGCAGGACCCCGGACAGCTACGAGCAGTACTTC.

This clonotype showed up just once. This chain links TRBV15 with TRBJ1-2; D call uncertain. The CDR3 runs 15 residues. CDR1 and CDR2 from the germline V gene are LNHNV and YYDKDF (reference sequence). Trimming cost V 5 bases and J 4 bases, with 17 bases left between them. The CDR3 DNA is TGTGCCACCAGCCCCGGCCCACAGATCAGCTATGGCTACACCTTC. Translating it yields CATSPGPQISYGYTF.

This sequence joins TRBV12-3 or TRBV12-4 and TRBJ1-1; 12 bases are a match to TRBD1. The CDR3 spans 16 residues. The J segment lost 4 bases and the V segment lost 6 bases, leaving 9 bases of the junction unmatched. The CDR3 here is CASRLGTGGGGTEAFF. CDR3 sequence (DNA): TGTGCCAGCAGGCTCGGGACAGGGGGCGGGGGCACTGAAGCTTTCTTT.

This chain links TRBV7-6 with TRBJ1-1; D gene uncertain. Trimming cost V 1 base and J 4 bases, with 10 bases left between them. This CDR3 region has 14 residues. From germline, CDR1 is SGHVS and CDR2 FNYEAQ. In DNA form, the CDR3 reads TGTGCCAGCAGCTTAGGGCGGGCGGGCACTGAAGCTTTCTTT. Protein product: CASSLGRAGTEAFF. Combining the CDR3 with reference TRBV7-6 and TRBJ1-1 gives the whole variable domain GAGVSQSPRYKVTKRGQDVALRCDPISGHVSLYWYRQALGQGPEFLTYFNYEAQQDKSGLPNDRFSAERPEGSISTLTIQRTEQRDSAMYRCASSLGRAGTEAFFGQGTRLTVV.

The chain links TRBV7-2 to TRBJ2-5; 7 positions match TRBD1. Germline V gives CDR1 SGHTA, CDR2 FQGNSA. This CDR3 comprises 15 residues. Trimming took 7 bases from V and 5 from J; bases not matched to a gene: 13. The CDR3 loop reads CASTRITGVRETQYF. The DNA of the CDR3 is TGTGCCAGCACCCGTATCACAGGGGTGAGGGAGACCCAGTACTTC. The complete variable domain, with remaining parts taken from reference TRBV7-2 and TRBJ2-5, reads GAGVSQSPSNKVTEKGKDVELRCDPISGHTALYWYRQSLGQGLEFLIYFQGNSAPDKSGLPSDRFSAERTGGSVSTLTIQRTQQEDSAVYLCASTRITGVRETQYFGPGTRLLVL.

This clonotype turned up a few times. The J gene is TRBJ2-7, the V gene TRBV7-9, with 11 bases matching TRBD2. CDR1 is SEHNR, CDR2 FQNEAQ, per germline (reference sequence). The CDR3 sequence is 15 residues long. V was clipped by 1 base and J by 5 bases; unmatched bases: 4. DNA for the CDR3: TGTGCCAGCAGCTTAGGGACTAGCGGGTTCGACGAGCAGTACTTC. This encodes CASSLGTSGFDEQYF.

The chain has TRBV19 and TRBJ2-6; D ambiguous. Deletions cut 7 bases from V and 4 bases from J, with 11 bases between. The CDR3 consists of 14 residues. The germline V gene has CDR1 LNHDA and CDR2 SQIVND (reference sequence). CDR3 coding DNA: TGTGCCAGTAATCTAAGGCAGGGGGCCAACGTCCTGACTTTC. Encoded protein: CASNLRQGANVLTF.

At least ten counts were recorded for this clonotype. This sequence joins TRBV12-3 or TRBV12-4 and TRBJ2-5; TRBD2 matches at 8 bases. The CDR3 totals 16 residues. Losses at the gene ends were 3 bases for V and 1 base for J; bases not matched to a gene: 7. In DNA, the CDR3 is TGTGCCAGCAGTTTGGGTAGCGGGACCTTCCAAGAGACCCAGTACTTC. Encoded protein: CASSLGSGTFQETQYF.

This clonotype has at least ten counts. The genes are TRBV10-3 and TRBJ1-3; 9 bases are a match to TRBD1. V lost 4 bases to trimming and J lost 2 bases; unmatched junction nucleotides: 0. The length of the CDR3 is 14 residues. CDR1 and CDR2 from the germline V gene are ENHRY and SYGVKD. DNA for the CDR3: TGTGCCATCAGTGGGACAGGGGCTGGAAACACCATATATTTT. It translates to CAISGTGAGNTIYF.

In its sample, this clonotype was seen many times. The V gene is TRBV29-1, the J gene TRBJ1-1, with a possible D match to TRBD1 (6 bases). V was clipped by 4 bases and J by 0 bases, with 12 bases between them. Germline V lookup: CDR1 SQVTM, CDR2 ANQGSEA. CDR3 length: 14 residues. CDR3 DNA: TGCAGCGTTGTGTCAGGGGCCCTGAACACTGAAGCTTTCTTT. It translates to CSVVSGALNTEAFF.

The V gene is TRBV5-4, the J gene TRBJ2-5; D is perhaps TRBD1 or TRBD2 (5 bases each). V was clipped by 5 bases and J by 2 bases, with 13 bases between them. Germline V gene data show CDR1 as SGHNT and CDR2 as YYREEE (reference sequence). The CDR3 sequence is 14 residues long. Written as DNA, the CDR3 is TGTGCCAGCAGTAAGAGGGGTCTGCAAGAGACCCAGTACTTC. Translating it yields CASSKRGLQETQYF.

There are many counts of this clonotype. This chain links TRBV5-1 with TRBJ1-1, with TRBD1 matching over 7 bases. J was trimmed by 7 bases and V by 0 bases; bases with no gene match: 9. The CDR3 length is 15 residues. Germline V gene lookup returns CDR1 SGHRS and CDR2 YFSETQ. CDR3 DNA sequence: TGCGCCAGCAGCTTGGGCCGTGGGACAGACCTTGAAGCTTTCTTT. This sequence encodes CASSLGRGTDLEAFF. Variable domain in full (rest from reference TRBV5-1 and TRBJ1-1): KAGVTQTPRYLIKTRGQQVTLSCSPISGHRSVSWYQQTPGQGLQFLFEYFSETQRNKGNFPGRFSGRQFSNSRSEMNVSTLELGDSALYLCASSLGRGTDLEAFFGQGTRLTVV.

The chain couples TRBV7-1 to TRBJ2-7, with D possibly called TRBD1 or TRBD2 (7 bases each). TRBV7-1 is an ORF for which the function is uncertain. Deletions cut 2 bases from V and 6 bases from J, with 20 bases between. The CDR3 loop spans 16 amino acids. The CDR3 DNA sequence: TGTGCCAGCAGCTCAAGGGAGGGACAGCCCTTGGGCGAGCAGTACTTC. Encoded protein: CASSSREGQPLGEQYF.

The rearrangement uses TRBV7-8 and TRBJ2-5; the D is unclear. The CDR3 extends over 16 amino acids. V lost 3 bases and J 2 bases, leaving 16 bases between the germline ends. Germline loops: CDR1 SGHVS, CDR2 FQNEAQ. CDR3 region: CASSFDGPTPQETQYF. The CDR3, as DNA: TGTGCCAGCAGCTTTGACGGGCCCACACCACAAGAGACCCAGTACTTC.

This clonotype was seen a handful of times. The chain joins TRBV2 to TRBJ1-2; no definite D call. Germline assignment: CDR1 SNHLY and CDR2 FYNNEI. This CDR3 is built from 16 residues. Trimming left V 0 bases short and J 3 bases short, with 14 bases between. The CDR3 loop reads CASSEALSRGDYGYTF. DNA for the CDR3: TGTGCCAGCAGTGAAGCCCTCTCTCGGGGTGACTATGGCTACACCTTC.

This clonotype is a singleton in its sample. The J gene is TRBJ2-5, the V gene TRBV2; 7 bases are shared with TRBD2. This CDR3 spans 13 amino acids. Per germline, CDR1 SNHLY and CDR2 FYNNEI. Germline trimming cut 10 bases from V and 9 bases from J; bases unmatched to any gene: 14. CDR3 protein: CATAGTTMEAQYF. In DNA form, the CDR3 reads TGTGCCACCGCCGGGACTACCATGGAGGCCCAGTACTTC.

The V call is TRBV5-1, the J call TRBJ2-7; D perhaps matches TRBD2 (6 bases). Trimming pared 4 bases from V and 5 bases from J, leaving 19 bases between. Germline CDR1 reads SGHRS; CDR2 reads YFSETQ. The CDR3 runs to 15 residues. The CDR3 bases are TGCGCCAGCAGCCTGGGGGGACGACCGATCGACGAGCAGTACTTC. Translating gives CASSLGGRPIDEQYF.

This clonotype was recorded many times. The chain employs TRBV29-1 and TRBJ2-7; D not resolved. The CDR3 contains 14 residues. CDR1 SQVTM and CDR2 ANQGSEA come from the germline V gene. V was shortened by 1 base and J by 5 bases, with 15 bases between the two germline ends. CDR3 amino acids: CSVEARGQRDEQYF. The CDR3 DNA reads as TGCAGCGTTGAAGCACGTGGCCAAAGGGACGAGCAGTACTTC.

This clonotype has just a few counts. The J gene is TRBJ1-1, the V gene TRBV7-8, with 8 nucleotides matching TRBD1. The CDR3 consists of 15 residues. Per the germline V gene, CDR1 is SGHVS and CDR2 is FQNEAQ. Losses at the gene ends were 4 bases for V and 4 bases for J; bases not matched to a gene: 8. This CDR3 reads CASSSPRGRITEAFF. The CDR3 nucleotides read TGTGCCAGCAGCTCCCCCAGGGGGCGGATCACTGAAGCTTTCTTT.